This entry lists 11 T cell receptor beta chains sequenced from one sample in a study of T cell repertoires and HLA-DP antigens. No antigen has been identified for these receptors. Data came from immunoSEQ multiplex PCR; TCRdb stores just in-frame clones and leaves some out. The data show 85,000 to 90,000 clones, approximately 86% seen once. The sequencing input was CD4+ T cells from PBMCs. The origin of the receptors is a man aged 50 to 59 in good health and CMV-seronegative.

There are a few counts of this clone. V usage is TRBV7-9 and J usage is TRBJ1-2, with 8 bases that match TRBD1. Trimming at V came to 3 bases and at J to 4 bases, leaving 4 bases not matched to a gene. The germline V gene has CDR1 SEHNR and CDR2 FQNEAQ (reference sequence). CDR3 length: 14 amino acids. The chain's CDR3 is CASSFAGQGYGYTF. As DNA, the CDR3 is TGTGCCAGCAGCTTCGCCGGACAGGGCTATGGCTACACCTTC.

The J gene is TRBJ2-1, the V gene TRBV5-1; TRBD2 matches 11 bases. Germline loops: CDR1 SGHRS, CDR2 YFSETQ. With 4 bases clipped from V and 5 bases from J, the junction kept 5 bases outside the gene matches. This CDR3 is 15 amino acids long. The chain's CDR3 is CASSQLAGADNEQFF. The CDR3, as DNA: TGCGCCAGCAGCCAACTAGCGGGAGCGGACAATGAGCAGTTCTTC.

The sample holds one count of this clone. This chain links TRBV29-1 with TRBJ1-2, with 7 bases that match TRBD1. The germline V gene has CDR1 SQVTM and CDR2 ANQGSEA. CDR3 length: 13 residues. Trimming cost V 5 bases and J 2 bases; bases outside gene matches: 5. The CDR3 DNA follows: TGCAGCGTTAGACCGGGACAGAACTATGGCTACACCTTC. Protein sequence: CSVRPGQNYGYTF.

The V and J genes are TRBV6-1 and TRBJ1-4; D is ambiguous. The CDR3 totals 13 residues. The V gene lost 5 bases and the J gene lost 3 bases, with 7 bases spanning the gap. Germline V gene lookup returns CDR1 MNHNS and CDR2 SASEGT. The CDR3 nucleotides read TGTGCCAGCAGTCGAGGATCTAATGAAAAACTGTTTTTT. As protein: CASSRGSNEKLFF.

The gene calls are TRBV28 and TRBJ2-5; no clear D. This CDR3 comprises 14 residues. CDR1 is MDHEN, CDR2 SYDVKM, per germline. V was clipped by 3 bases and J by 2 bases, with 10 bases between them. The CDR3 nucleotides are TGTGCCAGCAGTTTCTTATCCCCACAAGAGACCCAGTACTTC. Its translation is CASSFLSPQETQYF. The full variable domain, in which reference TRBV28 and TRBJ2-5 provide the parts outside the CDR3, is DVKVTQSSRYLVKRTGEKVFLECVQDMDHENMFWYRQDPGLGLRLIYFSYDVKMKEKGDIPEGYSVSREKKERFSLILESASTNQTSMYLCASSFLSPQETQYFGPGTRLLVL.

The V call is TRBV7-9, the J call TRBJ2-1; TRBD2 matches 9 bases. The CDR3 is made up of 15 amino acids. CDR1 and CDR2 (germline): SEHNR, FQNEAQ (reference sequence). The junction had 11 bases not matched to a gene; V was cut back by 5 bases and J by 9 bases. CDR3 loop: CASSAAGTSRSEQFF. CDR3 bases: TGTGCCAGCAGCGCCGCCGGGACTAGCCGGAGTGAGCAGTTCTTC.

This clone showed up just once. The V call is TRBV5-4, the J call TRBJ2-5; 11 positions match TRBD2. The CDR3 is 15 amino acids. Trimming cost V 6 bases and J 5 bases; bases outside gene matches: 9. Germline assignment: CDR1 SGHNT and CDR2 YYREEE (reference sequence). This chain's CDR3 is CASKIVAGGGETQYF. The CDR3 DNA reads as TGTGCCAGCAAGATAGTAGCGGGAGGGGGGGAGACCCAGTACTTC. The complete variable domain, with remaining parts taken from reference TRBV5-4 and TRBJ2-5, reads ETGVTQSPTHLIKTRGQQVTLRCSSQSGHNTVSWYQQALGQGPQFIFQYYREEENGRGNFPPRFSGLQFPNYSSELNVNALELDDSALYLCASKIVAGGGETQYFGPGTRLLVL.

V and J are TRBV11-2 and TRBJ2-5; 9 bases line up with TRBD1. The CDR3 runs to 15 residues. Germline V CDR1 and CDR2: SGHAT, FQNNGV. V shed 5 bases and J 4 bases; nucleotides not matched to a gene: 8. CDR3 loop: CASSALDRGGETQYF. CDR3 in DNA: TGTGCCAGCAGCGCCCTAGACAGGGGGGGAGAGACCCAGTACTTC.

This clone was detected once. The rearrangement uses TRBV28 and TRBJ2-3; 10 bases align to TRBD2. The V gene end was trimmed by 6 bases and the J gene end by 5 bases; junction bases not matched to a gene: 11. Looked up from germline, CDR1 is MDHEN and CDR2 is SYDVKM. This CDR3 region has 16 residues. CDR3 sequence: CASRGPSGRAGDTQYF. The CDR3 nucleotides read TGTGCCAGCAGGGGGCCCAGCGGGAGGGCCGGAGATACGCAGTATTTT.

The chain carries TRBV4-3 and TRBJ1-6; D remains ambiguous. Trimming cost V 2 bases and J 7 bases, with 6 bases left between them. Looked up from germline, CDR1 is LGHNA and CDR2 is YSLEER. This CDR3 is built from 13 residues. CDR3 protein: CASSQQANSPLHF. CDR3 DNA: TGCGCCAGCAGCCAACAGGCCAATTCACCCCTCCACTTT.

This clone is medium-sized. The rearrangement links TRBV6-1 to TRBJ1-6; 9 bases align to TRBD1. CDR3 size: 15 residues. Germline lookup yields CDR1 MNHNS and CDR2 SASEGT. Trimming removed 4 bases from V and 5 bases from J; junction bases left unmatched: 3. CDR3 nucleotides: TGTGCCAGCAGTGTCGGGGACAGGGATAATTCACCCCTCCACTTT. Translation gives CASSVGDRDNSPLHF.